Here is one T cell receptor beta chain with its context. Its antigen is still unknown. These data are taken from a study of cytomegalovirus exposure and HLA in healthy donors. General study results and limits: Confirmation was obtained in vitro that a few CMV-associated chains are specific for CMV antigens. Overall, approximately 180 TCR beta chains were annotated as cytomegalovirus-associated.

V trimming: 1 base; J trimming: 0 bases; junction bases outside the gene matches: 5. The germline gives CDR1 SGHTA, CDR2 FQGNSA. The CDR3 spans 18 residues. Use of 60 Vbeta and 13 Jbeta primers characterized the PCR. The assay was immunoSEQ multiplex PCR, and TCRdb's table has in-frame clones only and misses some. The sample lists about 150,000 clones, 82% seen once, with under 7.5% in the top ten. The gene calls are TRBV7-2 and TRBJ2-1, with 11 positions matching TRBD2. Sequencing used PBMCs. The receptor comes from a woman between 50 and 59 years old in good health and CMV-seropositive. The CDR3 bases are TGTGCCAGCAGCTTAGTTAGCGGGGGGGCGAGCTCCTACAATGAGCAGTTCTTC. Its translation is CASSLVSGGASSYNEQFF.